This is a list of T cell receptor beta chains from one sample in a study of blood T cell repertoires in COVID-19. TCRdb's copy holds only in-frame clones and misses some; the assay was immunoSEQ multiplex PCR. The sample yields about 120,000 clones, 85% seen once. Material for sequencing was peripheral blood. The origin of the receptors is a human donor in a cohort sampled during active COVID-19. The CDR3 runs from the conserved cysteine through the conserved F or W. A D gene is named only where the DNA matches it firmly. Clone sizes are given selectively: once, few, many, or a class where the clone is expanded.

>TRBV6-1|-|-|TRBJ2-5
CASSEMRGPQETQYF
TGTGCCAGCAGTGAAATGCGGGGGCCCCAAGAGACCCAGTACTTC
>TRBV14|-|-|TRBJ1-1
CASSQSLNTEAFF
TGTGCCAGCAGCCAATCTTTGAACACTGAAGCTTTCTTT
>TRBV19|-|-|TRBJ1-3
CASISPGGNTIYF
TGTGCCAGTATCTCGCCCGGGGGAAACACCATATATTTT
>TRBV5-5|-|-|TRBJ1-1
CASSLEGFTTEAFF
TGTGCCAGCAGCTTGGAGGGGTTTACCACTGAAGCTTTCTTT
>TRBV5-4|TRBD1|few|TRBJ2-1
CASSLEGTGNNEQFF
TGTGCCAGCAGCTTGGAGGGGACAGGGAACAATGAGCAGTTCTTC
>TRBV2|-|-|TRBJ1-1
CASRETENTEAFF
TGTGCCAGCAGAGAGACAGAGAACACTGAAGCTTTCTTT
>TRBV27|-|-|TRBJ2-5
CASSLRGSETQYF
TGTGCCAGCAGTTTACGGGGTTCTGAGACCCAGTACTTC
>TRBV3-1/TRBV3-2|-|-|TRBJ1-6
CASSPQGNSPLHF
TGTGCCAGCAGCCCACAGGGAAATTCACCCCTCCACTTT
>TRBV5-1|TRBD2|-|TRBJ2-3
CASSYRTSGDSTDTQYF
TGCGCCAGCAGCTATCGGACTAGCGGGGACAGCACAGATACGCAGTATTTT
>TRBV7-8|TRBD2|-|TRBJ2-7
CASSSRLAGVSYEQYF
TGTGCCAGCAGCTCCCGACTAGCGGGGGTGTCCTACGAGCAGTACTTC